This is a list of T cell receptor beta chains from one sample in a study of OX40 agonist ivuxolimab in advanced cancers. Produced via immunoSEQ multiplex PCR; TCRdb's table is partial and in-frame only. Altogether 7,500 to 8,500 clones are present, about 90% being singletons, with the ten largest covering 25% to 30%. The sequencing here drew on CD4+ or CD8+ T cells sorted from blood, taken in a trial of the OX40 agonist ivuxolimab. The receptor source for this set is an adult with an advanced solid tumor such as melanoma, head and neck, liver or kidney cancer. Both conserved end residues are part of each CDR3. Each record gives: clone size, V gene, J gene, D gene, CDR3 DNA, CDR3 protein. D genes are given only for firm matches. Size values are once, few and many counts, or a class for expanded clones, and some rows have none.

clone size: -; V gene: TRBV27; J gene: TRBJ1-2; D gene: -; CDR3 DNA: TGTGCCAGCAGTCCCCGTATGGGGGGAGTTTGGGGCTACACCTTC; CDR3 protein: CASSPRMGGVWGYTF
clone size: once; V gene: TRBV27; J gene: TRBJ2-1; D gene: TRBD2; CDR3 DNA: TGTGCCAGCAGTCTTCTAGCGGGAGCGGCCTACAATGAGCAGTTCTTC; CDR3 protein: CASSLLAGAAYNEQFF
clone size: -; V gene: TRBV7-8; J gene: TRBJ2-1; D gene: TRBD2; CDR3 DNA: TGTGCCAGCCGTACAGGTAGCGGGAGAGCGAGTGAGCAGTTCTTC; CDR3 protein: CASRTGSGRASEQFF
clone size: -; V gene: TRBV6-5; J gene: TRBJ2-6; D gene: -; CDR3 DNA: TGTGCCAGCAGGCCACTGAGCTCTGGGGCCAACGTCCTGACTTTC; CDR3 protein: CASRPLSSGANVLTF
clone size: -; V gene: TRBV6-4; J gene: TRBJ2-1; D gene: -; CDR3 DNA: TGTGCCAGCAGTGACTCATTTTACAACTACAATGAGCAGTTCTTC; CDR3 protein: CASSDSFYNYNEQFF
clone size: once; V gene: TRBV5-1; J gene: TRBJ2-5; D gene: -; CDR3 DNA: TGCGCCAGCAGCTGGGCACGAGTCTCAGGGGAAGAGACCCAGTACTTC; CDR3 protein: CASSWARVSGEETQYF
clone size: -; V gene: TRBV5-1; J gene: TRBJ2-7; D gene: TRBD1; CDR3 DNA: TGCGCCTCCCGGGGGACAGGGTCTTACGAGCAGTACTTC; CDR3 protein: CASRGTGSYEQYF
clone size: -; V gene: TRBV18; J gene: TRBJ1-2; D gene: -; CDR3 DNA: TGTGCCAGCTCGCACAGGGACGGGAACTATGGCTACACCTTC; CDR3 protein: CASSHRDGNYGYTF
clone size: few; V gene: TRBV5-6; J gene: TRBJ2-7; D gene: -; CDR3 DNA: TGTGCCAGCAGCTTGGGTTCCGGTTACGAGCAGTACTTC; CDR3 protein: CASSLGSGYEQYF
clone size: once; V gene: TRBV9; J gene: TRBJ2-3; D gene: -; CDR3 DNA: TGTGCCAGCAGCGTAGAGGGCTCAGCCCCAGATACGCAGTATTTT; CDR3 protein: CASSVEGSAPDTQYF
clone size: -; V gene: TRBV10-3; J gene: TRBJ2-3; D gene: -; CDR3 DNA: TGTGCCATCGCGGACTCTAGCACAGATACGCAGTATTTT; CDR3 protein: CAIADSSTDTQYF
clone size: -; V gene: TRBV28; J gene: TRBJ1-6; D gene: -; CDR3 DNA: TGTGCCAGCTTTAGCTCCTATAATTCACCCCTCCACTTT; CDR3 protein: CASFSSYNSPLHF
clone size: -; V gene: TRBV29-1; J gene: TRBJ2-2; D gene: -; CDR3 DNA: TGCAGCGCTCTGGCTTGGGGGGAGGCGAACACCGGGGAGCTGTTTTTT; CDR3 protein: CSALAWGEANTGELFF
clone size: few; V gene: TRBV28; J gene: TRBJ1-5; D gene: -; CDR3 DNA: TGTGCCAGCAGTCCCCCAACGCTATGGGAGCATTTT; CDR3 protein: CASSPPTLWEHF
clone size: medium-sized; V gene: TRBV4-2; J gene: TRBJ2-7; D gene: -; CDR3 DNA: TGTGCCAGCAGCCAAGACTCCTACGAGCAGTACTTC; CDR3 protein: CASSQDSYEQYF
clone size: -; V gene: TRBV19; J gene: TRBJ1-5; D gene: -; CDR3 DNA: TGTGCCAGTAGTCCACCTCGATCGGGTGGCAATCAGCCCCAGCATTTT; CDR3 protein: CASSPPRSGGNQPQHF
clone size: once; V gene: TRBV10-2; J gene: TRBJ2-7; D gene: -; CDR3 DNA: TGCGCCAGCAGTGAGTATGACGGAAGCTCCTACGAGCAGTACTTC; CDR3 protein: CASSEYDGSSYEQYF
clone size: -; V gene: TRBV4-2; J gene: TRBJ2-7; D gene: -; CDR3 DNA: TGTGCCAGCAGCCCCGGGACTGGGTCCTACGAGCAGTACTTC; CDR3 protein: CASSPGTGSYEQYF
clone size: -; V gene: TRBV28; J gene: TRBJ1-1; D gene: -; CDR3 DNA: TGTGCCAGCAGTCCTTTGTCCCCGCCAGTGAACACTGAAGCTTTCTTT; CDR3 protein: CASSPLSPPVNTEAFF
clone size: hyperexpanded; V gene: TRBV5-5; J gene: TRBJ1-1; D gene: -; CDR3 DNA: TGTGCCAGCAGCTTGGTAGCTGGGGTCACTGAAGCTTTCTTT; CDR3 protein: CASSLVAGVTEAFF
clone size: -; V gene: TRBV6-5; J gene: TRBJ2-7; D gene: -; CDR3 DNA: TGTGCCAGCAGTTTTCTATACGAGCAGTACTTC; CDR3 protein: CASSFLYEQYF
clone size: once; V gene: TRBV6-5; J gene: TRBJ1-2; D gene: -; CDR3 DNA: TGTGCCAGCAGTTACCACACGAACTATGGCTACACCTTC; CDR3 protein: CASSYHTNYGYTF
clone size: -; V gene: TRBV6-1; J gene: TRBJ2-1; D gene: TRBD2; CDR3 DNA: TGTGCCAGCTCCGAGCGGGAAACCTACAATGAGCAGTTCTTC; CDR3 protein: CASSERETYNEQFF
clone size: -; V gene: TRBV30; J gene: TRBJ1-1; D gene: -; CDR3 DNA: TGTGCCTGGAGTTACTGGGGCACTGAAGCTTTCTTT; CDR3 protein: CAWSYWGTEAFF
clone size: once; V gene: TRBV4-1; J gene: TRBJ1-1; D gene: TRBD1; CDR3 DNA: TGCGCCAGCAGCCAAGCACTACAGGGGCGCACTGAAGCTTTCTTT; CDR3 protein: CASSQALQGRTEAFF
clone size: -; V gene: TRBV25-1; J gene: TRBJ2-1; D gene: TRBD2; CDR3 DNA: TGTGCCAGCACCGACGGGACTAGCGGGAGGGTGGACTACAATGAGCAGTTCTTC; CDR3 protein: CASTDGTSGRVDYNEQFF
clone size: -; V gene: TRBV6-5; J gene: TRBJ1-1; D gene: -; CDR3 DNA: TGTGCCAGCAGTTACGGGGGACAAGGTACTGAAGCTTTCTTT; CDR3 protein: CASSYGGQGTEAFF
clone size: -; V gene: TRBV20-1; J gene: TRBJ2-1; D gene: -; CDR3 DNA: TGCAGTGACTCAGGTAATGAGCAGTTCTTC; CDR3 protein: CSDSGNEQFF
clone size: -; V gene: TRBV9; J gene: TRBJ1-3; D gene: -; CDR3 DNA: TGTGCCAGCAGCGTAGGGGACCCGGGAGACTCTGGAAACACCATATATTTT; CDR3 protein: CASSVGDPGDSGNTIYF
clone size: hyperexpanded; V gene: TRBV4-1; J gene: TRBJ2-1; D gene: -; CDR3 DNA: TGCGCCAGCAGCCAACTACCTGGGGGGACATTTGGTAATGAGCAGTTCTTC; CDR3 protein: CASSQLPGGTFGNEQFF
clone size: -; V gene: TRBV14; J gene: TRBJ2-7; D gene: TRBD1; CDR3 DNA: TGTGCCAGCAGCCAAGCCCGGACAGGGGGCGCCGAGCAGTACTTC; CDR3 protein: CASSQARTGGAEQYF
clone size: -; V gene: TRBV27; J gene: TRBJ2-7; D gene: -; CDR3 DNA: TGTGCCAGCAGTTTACGGGGCAGCTACGAGCAGTACTTC; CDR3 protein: CASSLRGSYEQYF
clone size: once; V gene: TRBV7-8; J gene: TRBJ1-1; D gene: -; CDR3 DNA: TGTGCCAGCAGCTTAGGGACAGTGAACACTGAAGCTTTCTTT; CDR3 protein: CASSLGTVNTEAFF
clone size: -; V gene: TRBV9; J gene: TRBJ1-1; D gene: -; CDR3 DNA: TGTGCCAGCAGCTCTATTGGGGAGGGGCCAAACACTGAAGCTTTCTTT; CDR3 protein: CASSSIGEGPNTEAFF
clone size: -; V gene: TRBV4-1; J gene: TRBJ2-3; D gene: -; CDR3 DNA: TGCGCCAGCAGCCAAGATCGGGCCGCAGATACGCAGTATTTT; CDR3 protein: CASSQDRAADTQYF
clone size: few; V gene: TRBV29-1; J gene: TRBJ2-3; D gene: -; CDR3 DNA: TGCAGCGTTGGTGGGGACTTTCAAGATACGCAGTATTTT; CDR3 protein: CSVGGDFQDTQYF
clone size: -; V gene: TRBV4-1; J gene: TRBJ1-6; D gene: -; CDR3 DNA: TGCGCCAGCAGCCAAGATACGGCAGGGAGGGCCTATAATTCACCCCTCCACTTT; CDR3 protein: CASSQDTAGRAYNSPLHF
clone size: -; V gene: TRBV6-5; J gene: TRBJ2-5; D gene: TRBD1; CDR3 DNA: TGTGCCAGCAGTTTACAGGGGCAAGAGACCCAGTACTTC; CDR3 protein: CASSLQGQETQYF
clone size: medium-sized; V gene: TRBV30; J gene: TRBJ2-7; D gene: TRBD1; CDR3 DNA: TGTGCCTGGAGTGATAGGGGGACAGCCTACGAGCAGTACTTC; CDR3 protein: CAWSDRGTAYEQYF
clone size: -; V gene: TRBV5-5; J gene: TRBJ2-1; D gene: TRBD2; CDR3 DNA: TGTGCCAGCAGCTTCGGACTAGCGCCAGACAATGAGCAGTTCTTC; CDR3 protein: CASSFGLAPDNEQFF